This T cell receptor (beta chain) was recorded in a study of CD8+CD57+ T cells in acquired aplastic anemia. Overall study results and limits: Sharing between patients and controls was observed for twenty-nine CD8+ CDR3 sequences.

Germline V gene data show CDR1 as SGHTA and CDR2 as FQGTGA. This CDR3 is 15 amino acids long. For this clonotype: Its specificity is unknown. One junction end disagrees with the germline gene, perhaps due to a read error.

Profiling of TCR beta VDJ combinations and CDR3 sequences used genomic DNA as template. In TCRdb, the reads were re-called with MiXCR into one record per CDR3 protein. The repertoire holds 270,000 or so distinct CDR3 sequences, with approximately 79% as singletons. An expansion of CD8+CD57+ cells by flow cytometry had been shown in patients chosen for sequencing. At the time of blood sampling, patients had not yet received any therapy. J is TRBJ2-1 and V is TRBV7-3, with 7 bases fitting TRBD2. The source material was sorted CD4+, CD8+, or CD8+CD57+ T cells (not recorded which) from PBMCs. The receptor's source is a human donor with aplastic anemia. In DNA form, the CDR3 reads TGTGCCAGCAGCATAGCGAGCGGGGCCTACAATAAGCAGTTCTTC. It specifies CASSIASGAYNKQFF. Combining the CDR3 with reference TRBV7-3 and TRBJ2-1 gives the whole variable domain GAGVSQTPSNKVTEKGKYVELRCDPISGHTALYWYRQSLGQGPEFLIYFQGTGAADDSGLPNDRFFAVRPEGSVSTLKIQRTERGDSAVYLCASSIASGAYNKQFFGPGTRLTVL.